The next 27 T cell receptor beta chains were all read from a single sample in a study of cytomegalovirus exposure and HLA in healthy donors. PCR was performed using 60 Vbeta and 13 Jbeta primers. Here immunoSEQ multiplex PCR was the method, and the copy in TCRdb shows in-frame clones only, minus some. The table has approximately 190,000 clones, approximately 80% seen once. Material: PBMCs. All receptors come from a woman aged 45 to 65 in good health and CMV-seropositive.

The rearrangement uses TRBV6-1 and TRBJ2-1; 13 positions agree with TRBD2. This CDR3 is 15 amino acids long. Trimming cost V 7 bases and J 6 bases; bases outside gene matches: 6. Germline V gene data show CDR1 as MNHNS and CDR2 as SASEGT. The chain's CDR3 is CASTRGLAGSNEQFF. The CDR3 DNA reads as TGTGCCAGCACCAGGGGACTAGCGGGATCCAATGAGCAGTTCTTC.

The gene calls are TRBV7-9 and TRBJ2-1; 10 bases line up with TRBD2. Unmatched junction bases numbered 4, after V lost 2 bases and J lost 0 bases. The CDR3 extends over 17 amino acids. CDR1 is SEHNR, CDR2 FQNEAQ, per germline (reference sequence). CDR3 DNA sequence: TGTGCCAGCAGCTTATATACTAGCGGGGCCTCCTACAATGAGCAGTTCTTC. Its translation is CASSLYTSGASYNEQFF.

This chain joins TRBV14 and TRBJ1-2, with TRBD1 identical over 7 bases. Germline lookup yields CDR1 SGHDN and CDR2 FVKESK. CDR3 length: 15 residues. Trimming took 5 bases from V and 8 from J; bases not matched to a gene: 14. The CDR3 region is CASSARQGPLGGYTF. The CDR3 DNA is TGTGCCAGCAGCGCCAGACAGGGTCCCCTCGGAGGCTACACCTTC.

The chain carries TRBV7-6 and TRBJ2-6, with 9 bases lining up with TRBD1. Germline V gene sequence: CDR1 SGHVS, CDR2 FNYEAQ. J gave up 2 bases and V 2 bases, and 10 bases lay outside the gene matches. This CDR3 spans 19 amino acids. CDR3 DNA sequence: TGTGCCAGCAGCTTAATGGAAACAGGGGGCGTCGCTGGGGCCAACGTCCTGACTTTC. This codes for CASSLMETGGVAGANVLTF.

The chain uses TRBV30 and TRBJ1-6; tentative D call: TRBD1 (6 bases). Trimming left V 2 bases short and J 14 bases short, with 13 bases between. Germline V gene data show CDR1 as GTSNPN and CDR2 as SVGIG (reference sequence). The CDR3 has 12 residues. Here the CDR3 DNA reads TGTGCCTGGAGTCCACAGGGAATGACCCTCCACTTT. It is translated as CAWSPQGMTLHF.

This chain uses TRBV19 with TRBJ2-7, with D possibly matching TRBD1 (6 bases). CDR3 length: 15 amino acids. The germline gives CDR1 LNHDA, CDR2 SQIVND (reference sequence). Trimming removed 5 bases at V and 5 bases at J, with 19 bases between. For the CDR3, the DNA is TGTGCCAGTAGTCCAAGGGACATCGGAGCGGACGAGCAGTACTTC. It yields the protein CASSPRDIGADEQYF.

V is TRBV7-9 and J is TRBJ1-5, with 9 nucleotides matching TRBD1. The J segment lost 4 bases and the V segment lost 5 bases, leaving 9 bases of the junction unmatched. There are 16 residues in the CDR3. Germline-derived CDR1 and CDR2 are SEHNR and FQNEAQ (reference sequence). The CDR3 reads CASSTSTGTGNQPQHF. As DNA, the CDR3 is TGTGCCAGCAGCACTTCGACCGGGACAGGGAATCAGCCCCAGCATTTT.

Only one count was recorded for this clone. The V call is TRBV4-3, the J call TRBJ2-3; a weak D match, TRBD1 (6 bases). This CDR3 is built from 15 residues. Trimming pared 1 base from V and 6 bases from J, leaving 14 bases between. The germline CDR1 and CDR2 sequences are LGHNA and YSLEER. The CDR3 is CASSQGTVNRDTQYF. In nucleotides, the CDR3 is TGCGCCAGCAGCCAAGGGACAGTGAATAGGGATACGCAGTATTTT.

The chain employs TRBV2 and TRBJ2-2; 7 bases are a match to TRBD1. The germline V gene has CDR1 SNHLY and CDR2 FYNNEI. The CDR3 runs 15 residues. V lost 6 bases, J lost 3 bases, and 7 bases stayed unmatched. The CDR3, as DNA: TGTGCCAGCAGCGAACAGGGGTTGGACACCGGGGAGCTGTTTTTT. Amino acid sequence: CASSEQGLDTGELFF.

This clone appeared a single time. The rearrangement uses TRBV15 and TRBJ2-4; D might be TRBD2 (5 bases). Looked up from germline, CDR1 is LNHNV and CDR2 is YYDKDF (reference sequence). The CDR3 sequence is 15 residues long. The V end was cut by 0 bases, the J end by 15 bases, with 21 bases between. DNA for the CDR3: TGTGCCACCAGCAGAGATAAGAGTGGGGAGAAGGGTCCGTACTTC. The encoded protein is CATSRDKSGEKGPYF.

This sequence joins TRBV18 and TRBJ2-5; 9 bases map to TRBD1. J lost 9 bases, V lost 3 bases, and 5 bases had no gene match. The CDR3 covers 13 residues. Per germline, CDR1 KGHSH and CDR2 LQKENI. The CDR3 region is CASSPGDRDPQYF. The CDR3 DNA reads TGTGCCAGCTCACCCGGGGACAGGGATCCCCAGTACTTC. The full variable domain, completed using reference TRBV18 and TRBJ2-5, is NAGVMQNPRHLVRRRGQEARLRCSPMKGHSHVYWYRQLPEEGLKFMVYLQKENIIDESGMPKERFSAEFPKEGPSILRIQQVVRGDSAAYFCASSPGDRDPQYFGPGTRLLVL.

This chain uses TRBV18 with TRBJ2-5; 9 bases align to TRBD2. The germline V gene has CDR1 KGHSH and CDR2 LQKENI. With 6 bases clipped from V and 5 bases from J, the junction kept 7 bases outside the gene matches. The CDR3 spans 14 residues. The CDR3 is CASSLAGPGETQYF. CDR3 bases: TGTGCCAGCTCTCTAGCGGGGCCTGGGGAGACCCAGTACTTC.

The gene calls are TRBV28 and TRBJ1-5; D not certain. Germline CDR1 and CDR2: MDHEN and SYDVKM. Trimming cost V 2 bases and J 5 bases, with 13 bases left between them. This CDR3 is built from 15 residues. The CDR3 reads CASSLRGYGDQPQHF. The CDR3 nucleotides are TGTGCCAGCAGTTTAAGAGGGTACGGGGATCAGCCCCAGCATTTT.

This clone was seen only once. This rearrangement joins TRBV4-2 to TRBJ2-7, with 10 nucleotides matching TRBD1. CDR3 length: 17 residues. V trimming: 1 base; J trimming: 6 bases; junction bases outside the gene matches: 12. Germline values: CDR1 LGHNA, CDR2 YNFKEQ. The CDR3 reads CASSQGTGTGVLGEQYF. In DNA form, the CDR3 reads TGTGCCAGCAGCCAAGGGACAGGGACAGGGGTATTGGGCGAGCAGTACTTC.

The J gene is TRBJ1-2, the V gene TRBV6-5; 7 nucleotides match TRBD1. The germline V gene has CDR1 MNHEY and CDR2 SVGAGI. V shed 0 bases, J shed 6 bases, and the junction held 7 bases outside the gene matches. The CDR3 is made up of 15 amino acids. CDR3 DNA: TGTGCCAGCAGTTACTCCCTGGACAGGACTGATGGCTACACCTTC. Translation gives CASSYSLDRTDGYTF.

The CDR3: CASSYGQGAPYGYTF. The CDR3, as DNA: TGCGCCAGCAGCTATGGACAGGGGGCCCCCTATGGCTACACCTTC. The gene calls are TRBV5-1 and TRBJ1-2, with 11 bases fitting TRBD1. Trimming at V came to 3 bases and at J to 4 bases, leaving 5 bases not matched to a gene. From germline, CDR1 is SGHRS and CDR2 YFSETQ. This CDR3 is 15 amino acids long.

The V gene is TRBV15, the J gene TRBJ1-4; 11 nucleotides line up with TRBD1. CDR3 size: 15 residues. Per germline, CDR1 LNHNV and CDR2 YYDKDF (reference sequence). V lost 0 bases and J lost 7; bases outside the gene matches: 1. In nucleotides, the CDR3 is TGTGCCACCAGCAGAGATGGACAGGGGGCTGAAAAACTGTTTTTT. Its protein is CATSRDGQGAEKLFF.

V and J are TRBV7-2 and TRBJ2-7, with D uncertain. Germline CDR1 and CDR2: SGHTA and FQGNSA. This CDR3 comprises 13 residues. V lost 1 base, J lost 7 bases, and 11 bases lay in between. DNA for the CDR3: TGTGCCAGCAGCTTAGGCCCGGTCAGGGAGCAGTACTTC. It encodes CASSLGPVREQYF. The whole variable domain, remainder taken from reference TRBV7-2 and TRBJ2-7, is GAGVSQSPSNKVTEKGKDVELRCDPISGHTALYWYRQSLGQGLEFLIYFQGNSAPDKSGLPSDRFSAERTGGSVSTLTIQRTQQEDSAVYLCASSLGPVREQYFGPGTRLTVT.

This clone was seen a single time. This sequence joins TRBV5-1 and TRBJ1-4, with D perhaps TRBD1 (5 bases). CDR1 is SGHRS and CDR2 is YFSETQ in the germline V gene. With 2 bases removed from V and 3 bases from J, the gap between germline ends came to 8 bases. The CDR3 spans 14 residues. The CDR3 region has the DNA TGCGCCAGCAGCTTAGGGGCAGCTAATGAAAAACTGTTTTTT. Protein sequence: CASSLGAANEKLFF.

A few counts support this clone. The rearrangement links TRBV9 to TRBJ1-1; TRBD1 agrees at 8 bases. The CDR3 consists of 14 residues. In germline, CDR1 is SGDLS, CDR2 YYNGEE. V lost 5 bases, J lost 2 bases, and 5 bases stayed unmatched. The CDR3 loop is CASRGQGSNTEAFF. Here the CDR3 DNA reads TGTGCCAGCAGAGGACAGGGATCTAACACTGAAGCTTTCTTT.

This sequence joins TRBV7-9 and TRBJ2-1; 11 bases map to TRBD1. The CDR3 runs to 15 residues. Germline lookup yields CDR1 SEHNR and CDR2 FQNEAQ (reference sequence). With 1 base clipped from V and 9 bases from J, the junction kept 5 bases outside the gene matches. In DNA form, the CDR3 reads TGTGCCAGCAGCTTAGTCGGGACAGGGGGTAGTGAGCAGTTCTTC. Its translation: CASSLVGTGGSEQFF. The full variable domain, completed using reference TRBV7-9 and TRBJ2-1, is DTGVSQNPRHKITKRGQNVTFRCDPISEHNRLYWYRQTLGQGPEFLTYFQNEAQLEKSRLLSDRFSAERPKGSFSTLEIQRTEQGDSAMYLCASSLVGTGGSEQFFGPGTRLTVL.

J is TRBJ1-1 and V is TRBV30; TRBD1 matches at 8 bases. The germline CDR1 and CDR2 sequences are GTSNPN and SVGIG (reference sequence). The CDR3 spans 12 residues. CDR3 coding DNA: TGTGTCTTGGGGGAACAGGGGGCTGAAGCTTTCTTT. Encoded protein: CVLGEQGAEAFF.

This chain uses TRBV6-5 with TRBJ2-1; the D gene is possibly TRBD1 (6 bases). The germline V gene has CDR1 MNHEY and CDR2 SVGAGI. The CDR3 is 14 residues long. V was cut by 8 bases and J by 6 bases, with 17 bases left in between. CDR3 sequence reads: CASAQGRAGNEQFF. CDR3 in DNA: TGTGCCAGCGCACAGGGTAGGGCAGGCAATGAGCAGTTCTTC.

CDR3 nucleotides: TGCGCCAGCACCTTAGGGGGCAAATACCAAGAGACCCAGTACTTC. This codes for CASTLGGKYQETQYF. The chain links TRBV5-1 to TRBJ2-5, with 7 bases matching TRBD1. The germline gives CDR1 SGHRS, CDR2 YFSETQ. This CDR3 region has 15 residues. J lost 0 bases, V lost 6 bases, and 8 bases had no gene match.

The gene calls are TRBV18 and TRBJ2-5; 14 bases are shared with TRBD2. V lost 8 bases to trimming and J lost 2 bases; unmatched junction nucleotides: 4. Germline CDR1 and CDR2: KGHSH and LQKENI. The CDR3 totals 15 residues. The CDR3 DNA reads TGTGCCAGCACACGGACTAGCGGGGGGCAAGAGACCCAGTACTTC. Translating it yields CASTRTSGGQETQYF. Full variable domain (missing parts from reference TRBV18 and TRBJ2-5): NAGVMQNPRHLVRRRGQEARLRCSPMKGHSHVYWYRQLPEEGLKFMVYLQKENIIDESGMPKERFSAEFPKEGPSILRIQQVVRGDSAAYFCASTRTSGGQETQYFGPGTRLLVL.

CDR3 residues: CASSVQGETYEQYF. CDR3 DNA: TGTGCCAGCAGTGTACAGGGGGAGACCTACGAGCAGTACTTC. This sequence joins TRBV6-1 and TRBJ2-7, with 8 nucleotides matching TRBD1. Germline CDR1 reads MNHNS; CDR2 reads SASEGT. The V gene end was trimmed by 4 bases and the J gene end by 2 bases; junction bases not matched to a gene: 4. This CDR3 has 14 amino acids.

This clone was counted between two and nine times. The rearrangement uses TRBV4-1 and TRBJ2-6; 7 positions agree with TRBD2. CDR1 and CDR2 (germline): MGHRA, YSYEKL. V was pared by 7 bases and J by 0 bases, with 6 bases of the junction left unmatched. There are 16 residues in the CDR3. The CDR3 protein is CASTRGEGSGANVLTF. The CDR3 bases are TGCGCCAGCACTAGAGGGGAGGGCTCTGGGGCCAACGTCCTGACTTTC.